Listed below are T cell receptor beta chains from one sample, sequenced in a study of blood T cell repertoires in COVID-19. Method: immunoSEQ multiplex PCR; TCRdb's copy keeps in-frame clones and lacks some. The sample has some 70,000 clones; about 82% are singletons. Sequencing input: peripheral blood. The source is a man in his fifties or sixties with active COVID-19. CDR3s include the opening cysteine and the closing phenylalanine or tryptophan. The D gene is left open where the match is weak.

V | D | CDR3
TRBV23-1 | NA | CASSLREREKDNEQFF
TRBV5-4 | NA | CASRSAVAGANVLTF
TRBV11-2 | NA | CASSLGGREGDEQFF
TRBV12-3/TRBV12-4 | NA | CASSLSLFEKLFF
TRBV9 | TRBD1 | CASSLGQGGGELFF
TRBV25-1 | NA | CASSQGIFNYGYTF
TRBV28 | TRBD1 | CASSFDRDYEKLFF
TRBV18 | TRBD1 | CASSPFRTGRNTEAFF
TRBV2 | NA | CASSEQGRGQPQHF
TRBV13 | TRBD2 | CASSSGSTSGPSTDTQYF
TRBV14 | NA | CASSLKGQVSGNTIYF
TRBV12-3/TRBV12-4 | NA | CASSARSHTEAFF
TRBV24-1 | TRBD1 | CATSDPRQGGTDTQYF
TRBV5-1 | TRBD2 | CASSLGGGGANEQFF
TRBV18 | TRBD1 | CASSPRQTGQGTNYGYTF
TRBV18 | TRBD1 | CASSQPNRGANEKLFF